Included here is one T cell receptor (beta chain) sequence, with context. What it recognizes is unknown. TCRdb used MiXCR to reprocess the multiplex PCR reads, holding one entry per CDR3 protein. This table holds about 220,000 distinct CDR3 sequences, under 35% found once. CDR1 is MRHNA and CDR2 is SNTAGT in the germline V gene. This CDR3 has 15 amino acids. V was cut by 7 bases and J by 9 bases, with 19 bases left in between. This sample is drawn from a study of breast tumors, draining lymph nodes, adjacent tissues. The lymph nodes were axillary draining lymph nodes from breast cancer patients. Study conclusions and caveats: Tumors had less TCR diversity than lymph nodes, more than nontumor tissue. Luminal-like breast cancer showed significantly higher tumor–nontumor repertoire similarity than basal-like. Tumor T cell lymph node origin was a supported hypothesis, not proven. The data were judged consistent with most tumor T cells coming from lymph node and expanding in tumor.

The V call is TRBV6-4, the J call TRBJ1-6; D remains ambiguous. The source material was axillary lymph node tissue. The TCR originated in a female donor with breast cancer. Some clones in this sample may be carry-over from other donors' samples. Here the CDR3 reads CASKFPGQVGSPLHF. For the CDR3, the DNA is TGTGCCAGCAAGTTCCCTGGGCAGGTGGGTTCACCCCTCCACTTT.